The sequence of this T cell receptor (beta chain) was determined in a study of T-cell reconstitution after alpha-beta-depleted transplantation in children. The study's findings and limits: T-cell counts and diversity were attributed mostly to newly produced T cells one year after transplant. It was surviving recipient T cells and thymic progenitors that gave some patients high TCRbeta diversity at day 60. Several hundred graft clones that had expanded were reportedly the source of alpha-beta T cells about two months after transplant.

This clonotype was detected a few times. Its antigen remains unknown. The CDR3 totals 15 residues. Trimming left V 3 bases short and J 4 bases short, with 13 bases between. Preparing the TCRbeta library involved the use of unique molecular identifiers. MiXCR, run by TCRdb on the PCR reads, gives a single entry per CDR3 protein. The sample holds approximately 980,000 distinct CDR3 sequences, under 30% seen once. The specimen was PBMCs, mostly from graft donor cells, collected 360 days after TCRalphabeta/CD19-depleted stem cell transplant. The receptor was derived from a boy in the first two years of life who had a stem cell transplant for SCID, so the T cells may come from the graft donor. J is TRBJ2-1 and V is TRBV12-3 or TRBV12-4, with unresolved D. CDR3 in amino acids: CASSLARPQYNEQFF. The CDR3 nucleotides are TGTGCCAGCAGTTTGGCCAGACCCCAATACAATGAGCAGTTCTTC.